The 17 T cell receptor beta chains listed next were all sequenced from one sample in a study of cytomegalovirus exposure and HLA in healthy donors. The PCR had 60 Vbeta and 13 Jbeta primers. The method was immunoSEQ multiplex PCR; TCRdb's version includes in-frame clones alone and lacks a portion of them. The table lists 80,000 or so clones, with around 15% in the top ten. Sequencing was done on a sample of PBMCs. The source is a man between 50 and 59 years old in good health and CMV-seropositive.

On this clone itself: Compared with germline, one end of the junction differs, possibly owing to a read error. Other DNA sequences in this specimen translate into the identical CDR3. The CDR3 nucleotides read TGCGCCAGCAGTCAAGCGGGGGAAGAGACCCAGTACTTC. Translated, it gives CASSQAGEETQYF. The chain combines TRBV4-1 with TRBJ2-5; 8 bases align to TRBD2. In germline, CDR1 is MGHRA, CDR2 YSYEKL. The CDR3 is 13 amino acids.

The gene calls are TRBV29-1 and TRBJ1-1; 10 bases are a match to TRBD1. The CDR3 length is 14 residues. Germline V CDR1 and CDR2: SQVTM, ANQGSEA. Trimming cost V 5 bases and J 4 bases; bases outside gene matches: 7. CDR3 sequence: CSVSGQGGVTEAFF. In nucleotides, the CDR3 is TGCAGCGTTTCCGGACAGGGGGGGGTCACTGAAGCTTTCTTT.

The chain joins TRBV29-1 to TRBJ1-2; possibly TRBD1 for D (5 bases). Germline-derived CDR1 and CDR2 are SQVTM and ANQGSEA. Trimming shortened V by 3 bases and J by 0 bases, and 11 bases separated the two germline ends. The CDR3 runs to 14 residues. The CDR3 sequence is CSVDPRQSNYGYTF. The CDR3 DNA follows: TGCAGCGTTGACCCCAGACAGTCTAACTATGGCTACACCTTC.

J is TRBJ2-3 and V is TRBV5-4; D possibly corresponds to TRBD2 (7 bases). Germline V gene sequence: CDR1 SGHNT, CDR2 YYREEE (reference sequence). V lost 7 bases to trimming and J lost 5 bases, with 17 bases between them. The CDR3 is 14 residues long. The CDR3 loop reads CASRPGGSRDTQYF. The CDR3 nucleotides are TGTGCCAGCCGCCCGGGGGGCTCCAGAGATACGCAGTATTTT.

The J gene is TRBJ2-6, the V gene TRBV7-9, with unresolved D. With 2 bases removed from V and 0 bases from J, the gap between germline ends came to 5 bases. Germline V gene data show CDR1 as SEHNR and CDR2 as FQNEAQ (reference sequence). CDR3 length: 15 amino acids. The CDR3, as DNA: TGTGCCAGCAGCTTACTCAGCTCTGGGGCCAACGTCCTGACTTTC. It codes for CASSLLSSGANVLTF.

The chain joins TRBV29-1 to TRBJ2-7, with D possibly being TRBD2 (6 bases). The CDR3 has 14 residues. CDR1 and CDR2 from the germline V gene are SQVTM and ANQGSEA. V was shortened by 6 bases and J by 2 bases, with 17 bases between the two germline ends. Written as DNA, the CDR3 is TGCAGCGTGATCCCGGTGGGGGGAACCTACGAGCAGTACTTC. This translates into CSVIPVGGTYEQYF.

CDR3 coding DNA: TGTGCCTGTAGACAGGGGACCTTCAAAGAGACTGAAGCTTTCTTT. Amino acid sequence: CACRQGTFKETEAFF. This chain connects TRBV30 to TRBJ1-1; 8 bases are shared with TRBD1. V was pared by 6 bases and J by 5 bases, with 14 bases of the junction left unmatched. The CDR3 sequence is 15 residues long. Germline V gives CDR1 GTSNPN, CDR2 SVGIG (reference sequence).

The chain recombines TRBV2 with TRBJ1-2; 9 bases are shared with TRBD1. Germline lookup yields CDR1 SNHLY and CDR2 FYNNEI. The V and J ends lost 5 bases and 7 bases, in that order; junction bases with no gene match: 2. The CDR3 consists of 12 residues. This CDR3 reads CASSRDRVGYTF. Here the CDR3 DNA reads TGTGCCAGCAGTCGGGACAGGGTTGGCTACACCTTC.

The rearrangement joins TRBV5-6 to TRBJ2-2; 9 bases are shared with TRBD1. Germline CDR1 and CDR2: SGHDT and YYEEEE. The junction had 10 bases not matched to a gene; V was cut back by 3 bases and J by 1 base. CDR3 length: 18 amino acids. The CDR3 loop reads CASSSLRDRARNTGELFF. The CDR3 DNA sequence: TGTGCCAGCAGCTCCCTGCGGGACAGGGCTAGGAACACCGGGGAGCTGTTTTTT.

The rearrangement links TRBV10-3 to TRBJ2-7; D possibly corresponds to TRBD2 (7 bases). Per germline, CDR1 ENHRY and CDR2 SYGVKD. V dropped 11 bases and J dropped 6 bases, with 17 bases sitting between them. CDR3 length: 12 residues. The chain's CDR3 is CAQGGVWGEQYF. The CDR3 DNA reads TGTGCCCAAGGGGGGGTATGGGGCGAGCAGTACTTC.

This chain uses TRBV30 with TRBJ1-5, with 8 bases lining up with TRBD1. Germline-derived CDR1 and CDR2 are GTSNPN and SVGIG (reference sequence). The CDR3 is 13 amino acids. Unmatched junction bases numbered 4, after V lost 2 bases and J lost 7 bases. CDR3 bases: TGTGCCTGGAGTACAGGGGGGAACCAGCCCCAGCATTTT. It is translated as CAWSTGGNQPQHF.

This chain uses TRBV5-6 with TRBJ2-5, with 7 bases identical to TRBD2. This CDR3 comprises 12 residues. Germline loops: CDR1 SGHDT, CDR2 YYEEEE. The trim removed 3 bases at V and 5 bases at J, leaving 1 base unmatched. Written as DNA, the CDR3 is TGTGCCAGCAGCTGGGGGGGGGAGACCCAGTACTTC. Its protein is CASSWGGETQYF.

The rearrangement links TRBV15 to TRBJ2-7; 7 positions agree with TRBD1. V gave up 2 bases and J gave up 7 bases; unmatched junction bases: 11. The V gene's germline CDR1 is LNHNV and CDR2 YYDKDF (reference sequence). The CDR3 is made up of 15 amino acids. CDR3 amino acids: CATSRIGQVDEEQYF. The CDR3 region has the DNA TGTGCCACCAGCAGAATCGGACAGGTCGACGAGGAGCAGTACTTC.

This chain uses TRBV7-9 with TRBJ2-1; 10 positions agree with TRBD1. The ends lost 4 bases at V and 7 bases at J; junction bases unmatched: 7. Per the germline V gene, CDR1 is SEHNR and CDR2 is FQNEAQ (reference sequence). The CDR3 totals 15 residues. The CDR3 sequence is CASSYGTGERNEQFF. Written as DNA, the CDR3 is TGTGCCAGCAGCTACGGGACAGGGGAAAGGAATGAGCAGTTCTTC.

The genes are TRBV7-7 and TRBJ2-1; TRBD2 matches 8 bases. Germline CDR1 reads SSHAT; CDR2 reads FNYEAQ (reference sequence). The CDR3 runs 16 residues. V shed 6 bases and J 8 bases; nucleotides not matched to a gene: 15. The CDR3 is CASSRTRTSFWDEQFF. CDR3 sequence (DNA): TGTGCCAGCAGTCGAACTCGGACTAGCTTTTGGGATGAGCAGTTCTTC. Full variable domain (rest looked up from reference TRBV7-7 and TRBJ2-1): GAGVSQSPRYKVTKRGQDVTLRCDPISSHATLYWYQQALGQGPEFLTYFNYEAQPDKSGLPSDRFSAERPEGSISTLTIQRTEQRDSAMYRCASSRTRTSFWDEQFFGPGTRLTVL.

J is TRBJ1-1 and V is TRBV4-1; weak D call: TRBD1 (6 bases). With 3 bases removed from V and 3 bases from J, the gap between germline ends came to 17 bases. The CDR3 runs 16 residues. CDR1 and CDR2 (germline): MGHRA, YSYEKL. The CDR3 coding sequence is TGCGCCAGCAGCCACCCGAGGGGGGGCAGGGACACTGAAGCTTTCTTT. This sequence encodes CASSHPRGGRDTEAFF.

A word on this clone: The sample carries other DNA sequences with the same CDR3. The chain employs TRBV11-2 and TRBJ2-3; 9 bases align to TRBD1. After removal of 5 bases from V and 1 base from J, the junction contained 4 bases not matched to a gene. Germline CDR1 and CDR2: SGHAT and FQNNGV. The CDR3 consists of 15 residues. CDR3: CASSPDRGGTDTQYF. DNA for the CDR3: TGTGCCAGCAGCCCGGACAGGGGTGGCACAGATACGCAGTATTTT.